Listed below are T cell receptor beta chains from one sample, sequenced in a study of T cells in Graves' hyperthyroidism and ophthalmopathy. TCRdb reprocessed the multiplex PCR reads via MiXCR and lists one record per CDR3 protein. This sample yields 300,000 to 450,000 distinct CDR3 sequences, of which around 15% are seen a single time; around a fifth belongs to the top ten. The sequenced sample consisted of blood. These TCRs come from a woman in her thirties with Graves' ophthalmopathy. Each CDR3 is given with its conserved first and last residue. Each record gives: clone size, J gene, D gene, V gene, CDR3 DNA, CDR3 protein. D genes are given only for firm matches. Clone size is stated in some rows and not others, as once, few, many or a class when expanded.

- | TRBJ2-3 | TRBD2 | TRBV7-2 | TGTGCCAGCAGCGATAGCGGGAGGGCGGATACGCAGTATTTT | CASSDSGRADTQYF
many | TRBJ2-7 | - | TRBV28 | TGTGCCAGCAGTTTGGGGGCGCGGGACGAGCAGTACTTC | CASSLGARDEQYF
- | TRBJ2-5 | - | TRBV27 | TGTGCCAGCAGTTCCTATTCGACAGGACGGGCCCAAGAGACCCAGTACTTC | CASSSYSTGRAQETQYF
- | TRBJ2-3 | - | TRBV12-3/TRBV12-4 | TGTGCCAGCAGGGTACAGGATCAGAGGACAGATACGCAGTATTTT | CASRVQDQRTDTQYF
many | TRBJ2-7 | TRBD1 | TRBV18 | TGTGCCAGCTCACCCCTCGGGACAGGGAGTAGGGAGCAGTACTTC | CASSPLGTGSREQYF
many | TRBJ1-4 | TRBD1 | TRBV2 | TGTGCCAGCAGATCCCCGGACAGGGCGAATGAAAAACTGTTTTTT | CASRSPDRANEKLFF
- | TRBJ1-1 | - | TRBV7-6 | TGTGCCAGCAGCTTAAGCGCCAGGAACACTGAAGCTTTCTTT | CASSLSARNTEAFF
many | TRBJ2-3 | TRBD2 | TRBV2 | TGTGCCAGCCCGTCGGGACTAGCGGGGGGCACAGCAACCCAAGATACGCAGTATTTT | CASPSGLAGGTATQDTQYF
- | TRBJ1-1 | - | TRBV10-3 | TGTGCCATCAGTGACTCGGGGGTCGGTGGAGAAGCTTTCTTT | CAISDSGVGGEAFF
- | TRBJ2-1 | TRBD2 | TRBV18 | TGTGCCAGCTCACCGAGTCCAGCGGGGGGATCCGAGCAGTTCTTC | CASSPSPAGGSEQFF
many | TRBJ2-5 | - | TRBV20-1 | TGCAGTGCTCCCCGACGGAAAGAGACCCAGTACTTC | CSAPRRKETQYF
many | TRBJ2-1 | TRBD2 | TRBV2 | TGTGCCAGCACCACCCCGGAGGGGCGGGGGGCGGGGAATGAGCAGTTCTTC | CASTTPEGRGAGNEQFF
many | TRBJ1-4 | - | TRBV30 | TGTGCCTGGAGTGAGGGACGGAATAATGAAAAACTGTTTTTT | CAWSEGRNNEKLFF
many | TRBJ2-7 | TRBD2 | TRBV20-1 | TGCAGTGCTAGCCCCTATGGCGGGGGGGTCTTTTTTTACGAGCAGTACTTC | CSASPYGGGVFFYEQYF
- | TRBJ2-7 | - | TRBV28 | TGTGCCAGCAGTTTCCGGGTCTTTGGAGGGGATCCCTACGAGCAGTACTTC | CASSFRVFGGDPYEQYF
few | TRBJ1-4 | - | TRBV24-1 | TGTGCCACCAGTGAACCGGGGCCGGGGGAAAAACTGTTTTTT | CATSEPGPGEKLFF
- | TRBJ1-2 | - | TRBV18 | TGTGCCAGCTCACCCCAGCTGGGGCCGAATACTTATGGCTACACCTTC | CASSPQLGPNTYGYTF
- | TRBJ1-1 | - | TRBV3-1 | TGTGCCTGCAGCGGGGGATCAGTATCTGAAGCTTTCTTT | CACSGGSVSEAFF
- | TRBJ1-2 | - | TRBV2 | TGTGCCAGCAACGAGGAAGGGGGAGGCTACACCTTC | CASNEEGGGYTF
many | TRBJ2-3 | - | TRBV3-1 | TGTGCCAGCAGCCACGCGGGGGATACGCAGTATTTT | CASSHAGDTQYF
many | TRBJ1-2 | - | TRBV29-1 | TGCAGCCATTCCCGCCCAGCGAACTATGGCTACACCTTC | CSHSRPANYGYTF
few | TRBJ1-5 | - | TRBV6-1 | TGTGCCAGCAGTGAAAATTTAAGAGGCGACAGCCGGCCCCAGCATTTT | CASSENLRGDSRPQHF
many | TRBJ2-2 | TRBD2 | TRBV7-8 | TGTGCCAGCAGCTTAGCGCTGGGCGGGGGGACGAACACCGGGGAGCTGTTTTTT | CASSLALGGGTNTGELFF
many | TRBJ2-7 | - | TRBV7-2 | TGTGCCAGCAGCTTGGAGCAGGAGACCTACGAGCAGTACTTC | CASSLEQETYEQYF
many | TRBJ1-5 | - | TRBV12-3/TRBV12-4 | TGTGCCAGCAGTACCCACAGGGAGCTGGGGCAGCCCCAGCATTTT | CASSTHRELGQPQHF
- | TRBJ1-6 | - | TRBV15 | TGTGCCACCAGCCCGGACATGAGCTCCTATAATTCACCCCTCCACTTT | CATSPDMSSYNSPLHF
many | TRBJ1-1 | - | TRBV7-9 | TGTGCCAGTTTAGGCACGGGCACTGAAGCTTTCTTT | CASLGTGTEAFF
few | TRBJ2-5 | - | TRBV20-1 | TGCAGTGCTAGATTGGCAGGGAGAACCCAAGAGACCCAGTACTTC | CSARLAGRTQETQYF
few | TRBJ2-1 | - | TRBV4-1 | TGCGCCAGCAGCCAAGGATGGGGCTATGAGCAGTTCTTC | CASSQGWGYEQFF
many | TRBJ2-2 | - | TRBV20-1 | TGCAGTGCCGAGGGGGGCTACACCGGGGAGCTGTTTTTT | CSAEGGYTGELFF
many | TRBJ1-2 | - | TRBV7-3 | TGTGCCAGCAGCGCCTCCGGGACATCTTATCGCGGCTACACCTTC | CASSASGTSYRGYTF
many | TRBJ2-5 | - | TRBV30 | TGTGCAAGAGGACAAGAAGCCCAGTACTTC | CARGQEAQYF
many | TRBJ2-2 | - | TRBV7-9 | TGTGCCAGCAGCTTAGCGCATTCCGGGGGCGACACCGGGGAGCTGTTTTTT | CASSLAHSGGDTGELFF
- | TRBJ2-3 | TRBD2 | TRBV4-2 | TGTGTCAGCGACCCCACTAGCGGGGGATCAGATACGCAGTATTTT | CVSDPTSGGSDTQYF
many | TRBJ2-2 | - | TRBV12-3/TRBV12-4 | TGTGCCAGCAGCCAGGGACTTACCACCGGGGAGCTGTTTTTT | CASSQGLTTGELFF
once | TRBJ2-7 | - | TRBV20-1 | TGCAGTGCTAGAGATCCTGATGGGAACTCCTACGAGCAGTACTTC | CSARDPDGNSYEQYF
many | TRBJ2-1 | - | TRBV7-2 | TGTGCCAGCAGCTTAGTCTGGGACAACAATGAGCAGTTCTTC | CASSLVWDNNEQFF
few | TRBJ2-3 | TRBD2 | TRBV3-1 | TGTGCCAGCAGCCAAGCTGGACTAGCGGGGGTCGGGACAGATACGCAGTATTTT | CASSQAGLAGVGTDTQYF
- | TRBJ2-2 | TRBD2 | TRBV19 | TGTGCCAGTAGTATAGTCGGACTAGCGGGGGGACATACGAACACCGGGGAGCTGTTTTTT | CASSIVGLAGGHTNTGELFF
many | TRBJ1-5 | - | TRBV30 | TGTGCCTGGAGTGTATTTGGGGAGCAGCCCCAGCATTTT | CAWSVFGEQPQHF
many | TRBJ1-3 | - | TRBV28 | TGTGCCAGCAGTTCCGGACGGACGGGAAACACCATATATTTT | CASSSGRTGNTIYF
- | TRBJ2-7 | - | TRBV12-3/TRBV12-4 | TGTGCCAGCAGGTCAACAGGCGAGCAGTACTTC | CASRSTGEQYF
many | TRBJ2-5 | - | TRBV2 | TGTGCCACACTCTCGGGGGAGACCCAGTACTTC | CATLSGETQYF